This T cell receptor (beta chain) was sequenced in a study of T cell responses to AZD1222 COVID-19 vaccine. Trimming left V 2 bases short and J 8 bases short, with 9 bases between. The CDR3 contains 12 residues. Here immunoSEQ multiplex PCR was the method, and the copy in TCRdb shows in-frame clones only, minus some. The sample records 130,000 or so clones, 75% to 95% being singletons. Of note for this clone: The antigen is not known.

Findings and caveats of the study: The study identified only five to seven AZD1222 recipients as seropositive at baseline. Females made up more of the donors, who were largely white British, and clonal diversity may have come out too low. Regions 160-218 and 743-854 held dominance among vaccine-associated CD4 TCRs, which spanned spike.

The receptor was derived from an adult who received the MenACWY meningococcal vaccine as a control. The V gene is TRBV12-3 or TRBV12-4, the J gene TRBJ1-1, with D perhaps TRBD1 (5 bases). Specimen: peripheral blood, collected 28 days after the second dose of the MenACWY control vaccine. The CDR3 bases are TGTGCCAGCAGTTTATCTGGGACCGAAGCTTTCTTT. Its protein product is CASSLSGTEAFF.